This record covers a single T cell receptor (beta chain). Its antigen is unknown. The CDR3 contains 14 residues. Trimming cost V 2 bases and J 12 bases, with 19 bases left between them. CDR1 and CDR2 from the germline V gene are MNHEY and SVGAGI. Investigators prepared the TCR beta libraries by applying iRepertoire HTBI primers and Arm-PCR of CDR3 regions. TCRdb analysed the multiplex PCR reads with MiXCR anew, one entry per CDR3 protein. The table has around 480,000 distinct CDR3 sequences, about 16% seen once. This sample was included in a study of regulatory T cells in long-lasting Graves disease. Study-level points and caveats: Between persistent patients, about 2,500 public clonotypes were shared, exceeding the 966 shared between new patients.

Time point indicated: newly diagnosed GD, antithyroid drugs for less than 3 months. Preparation of the TCR library used RNA extracted from PBMCs. These sequences were also reported in another study, on T cells in Graves' hyperthyroidism and ophthalmopathy. Per that study: Blood held most thyroid clonotypes expanded above 0.001 frequency.

The V call is TRBV6-5, the J call TRBJ1-1, with D perhaps TRBD1 (5 bases). This receptor was taken from a woman aged 35-60 years with Graves disease. Source: peripheral blood mononuclear cells (PBMCs), taken at new diagnosis, from a patient treated with antithyroid drugs. In DNA, the CDR3 is TGTGCCAGCAGTTACGATTGGGGCGGGACTTCAACTTTCTTT. Translated, it gives CASSYDWGGTSTFF.